The present TCR beta chain was sequenced within a study of cytomegalovirus exposure and HLA in healthy donors. The length of the CDR3 is 17 residues. Germline V gene sequence: CDR1 LGHNA, CDR2 YNFKEQ. The trim removed 4 bases at V and 0 bases at J, leaving 7 bases unmatched. Healthy bone marrow donors made up the cohort. The PCR contained 60 Vbeta and 13 Jbeta primers. TCRdb's copy holds only in-frame clones and misses some; the assay was immunoSEQ multiplex PCR. The sample records nearly 110,000 clones, 60% to 80% being singletons. This sequence joins TRBV4-2 and TRBJ2-2, with 8 bases matching TRBD2. The sample comprised PBMCs. This TCR was recovered from a female donor in good health and CMV-seronegative. The CDR3 reads CASSLRAGAANTGELFF. The CDR3 bases are TGTGCCAGCAGCCTACGAGCGGGGGCCGCGAACACCGGGGAGCTGTTTTTT.